This entry is about one T cell receptor beta chain. This clonotype showed up many times. What antigen it recognizes has not been identified. No base-level quality is on record; no much larger clone is a single base apart. The entry originates in a study of regulatory T cells in long-lasting Graves disease (dated by TCRdb to about 2021). At the level of the whole study: To count as having persistent Graves' disease, a patient had to have received antithyroid drug treatment for over 5 years with TSH receptor autoantibodies remaining persistently positive. Peripheral blood TCR sequencing and RNA sequencing compared persistent Graves' disease patients with newly diagnosed Graves' disease patients. The study was conducted in China and was registered as a clinical trial. A total of around 35 samples underwent TCR sequencing: some 13 from persistent and approximately 20 from newly diagnosed Graves' disease patients. Persistent Graves' disease patients in the clinical cohort had taken antithyroid drugs for approximately 10 years on average. General findings and caveats noted by the study authors: Persistent patients shared more public clonotypes among themselves (roughly 2,700) than newly diagnosed patients did (over 900). The authors acknowledged the small sample size as a limitation that may reduce accuracy. Sequencing and analysis were limited to the TCR beta chain. Lower TCR Shannon entropy and fewer highly expanded clones were observed in persistent Graves' disease patients than in newly diagnosed patients, which suggested clonal expansion. Peripheral blood alone was examined, since thyroid tissue, which constituted the primary lesion, could not be accessed. Preferential use of TRBV28, TRBJ1-2 and TRBJ2-5 was observed in persistent disease, whereas TRBV20-1 and TRBJ2-1 were favored in newly diagnosed disease.

The time point label on this specimen signifies: persistent/refractory GD, antithyroid drugs over 5 years with positive TRAb. RNA was extracted from PBMCs in TRIzol for both TCR sequencing and RNA sequencing. Graves' disease was diagnosed according to American Thyroid Association guidelines. Patients for the study were recruited at an endocrinology department in Xi'an, China. Each patient gave approximately 9 milliliters of peripheral blood, collected in an EDTA anticoagulant tube. Ficoll Paque Plus density gradient separation was used to isolate PBMCs, and no further T cell sorting was performed. An Agilent 2100 Bioanalyzer and agarose gel were used to check RNA quality, while a NanoDrop 2000 measured RNA concentration. Its CDR3 holds 13 amino acids, cysteine through phenylalanine. Only the CDR3 DNA is retained, 39 bases long and in frame from the first base. For CDR1 and CDR2, the germline V gene (reference sequence) lists MNHEY and SMNVEV. From V the trimming removes 8 bases and from J it removes 2 bases, while the gene matches leave 6 bases of the junction unaccounted for.

Libraries were built with multiplex PCR. The run used an Illumina HiSeq 4000. To build TCR beta libraries, CDR3 regions were amplified by Arm-PCR using iRepertoire HTBI primers. Gel purification was performed on PCR products prior to sequencing. In the authors' own workflow: Gene usage analysis of CDR3 amino acid clonotypes used the 50 to 70 TRBV and about 13 TRBJ segments found across samples. COPE and FqMerger were used to merge filtered high-quality paired reads into contigs. BLAST was used to align contigs to IMGT TRBV, TRBD and TRBJ reference genes, with CDR3 defined following IMGT. Any clonotype with a frequency above 0.1% was counted as a highly expanded clone. Shannon entropy served as the measure of repertoire diversity, while the Gini coefficient captured V-J evenness. A clonotype was considered public if more than one individual shared it. TCRdb ran its own pipeline on the public reads, namely fastp trimming at Q25 and MiXCR clone calling, and kept in-frame beta chains. Every entry covers one CDR3 protein and lists the most common genes and DNA from its rows. TCRdb, not the authors, supplied the V and J calls. The sample table contains about 470,000 distinct CDR3 sequences; only one count was recorded for roughly 21% of them. Together, the top ten hold 7% to 9% of the sample.

This clonotype originated in a female donor with Graves disease. The chain is encoded by TRBV27 joined to TRBJ2-7, with 7 bases matching TRBD1. The sample consisted of peripheral blood mononuclear cells (PBMCs), taken when the disease was refractory, from a patient treated with antithyroid drugs. The encoded CDR3 is CASCLRGPYEQYF. The DNA is TGTGCCAGCTGTCTAAGGGGGCCCTACGAGCAGTACTTC.